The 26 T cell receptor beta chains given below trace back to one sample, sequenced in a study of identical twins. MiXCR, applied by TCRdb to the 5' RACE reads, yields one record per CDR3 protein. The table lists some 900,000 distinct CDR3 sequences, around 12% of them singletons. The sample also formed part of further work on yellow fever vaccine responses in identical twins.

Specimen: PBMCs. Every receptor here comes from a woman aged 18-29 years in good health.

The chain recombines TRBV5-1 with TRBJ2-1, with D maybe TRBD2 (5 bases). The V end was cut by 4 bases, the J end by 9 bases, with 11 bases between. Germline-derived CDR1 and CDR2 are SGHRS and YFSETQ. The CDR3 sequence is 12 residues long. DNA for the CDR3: TGCGCCAGCAGCCAAGGACTGCTTGAGCAGTTCTTC. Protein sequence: CASSQGLLEQFF.

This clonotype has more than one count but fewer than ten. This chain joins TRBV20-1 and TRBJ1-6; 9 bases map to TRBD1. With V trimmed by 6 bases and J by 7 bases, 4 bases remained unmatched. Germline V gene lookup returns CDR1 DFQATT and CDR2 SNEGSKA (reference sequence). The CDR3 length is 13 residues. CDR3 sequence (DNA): TGCAGTGCCCGAGGGACAGGGAATTCACCCCTCCACTTT. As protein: CSARGTGNSPLHF.

The CDR3 coding sequence is TGCAGCGTTGTCCCGGGACTAGCGGCCTACGAGCAGTACTTC. Amino acids: CSVVPGLAAYEQYF. The rearrangement uses TRBV29-1 and TRBJ2-7; 11 positions agree with TRBD2. In germline, CDR1 is SQVTM, CDR2 ANQGSEA. The CDR3 totals 14 residues. Trimming took 4 bases from V and 2 from J; bases not matched to a gene: 4.

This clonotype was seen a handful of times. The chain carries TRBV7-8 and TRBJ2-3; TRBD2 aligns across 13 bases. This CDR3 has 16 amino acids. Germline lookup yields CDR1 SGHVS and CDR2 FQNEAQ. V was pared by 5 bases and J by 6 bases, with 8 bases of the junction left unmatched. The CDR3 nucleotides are TGTGCCAGCAGCGCGGGGACTAGCGGGGTGTGGGATACGCAGTATTTT. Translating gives CASSAGTSGVWDTQYF.

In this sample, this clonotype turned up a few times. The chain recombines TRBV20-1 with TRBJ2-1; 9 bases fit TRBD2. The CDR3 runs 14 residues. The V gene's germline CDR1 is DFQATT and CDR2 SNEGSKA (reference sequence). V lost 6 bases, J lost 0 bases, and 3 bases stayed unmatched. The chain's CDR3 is CSALAGISYNEQFF. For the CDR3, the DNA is TGCAGTGCCCTAGCGGGGATCTCCTACAATGAGCAGTTCTTC.

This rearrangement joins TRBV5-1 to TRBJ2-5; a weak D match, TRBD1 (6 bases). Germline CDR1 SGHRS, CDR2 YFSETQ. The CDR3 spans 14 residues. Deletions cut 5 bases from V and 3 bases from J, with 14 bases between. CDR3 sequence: CASSPGTPKETQYF. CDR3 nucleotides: TGCGCCAGCAGTCCCGGGACACCAAAAGAGACCCAGTACTTC.

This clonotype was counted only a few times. This chain's CDR3 is CAISESVGGWDSPLHF. The CDR3, as DNA: TGTGCCATCAGTGAGTCGGTGGGAGGCTGGGATTCACCCCTCCACTTT. The J gene is TRBJ1-6, the V gene TRBV10-3; D gene uncertain. Germline values: CDR1 ENHRY, CDR2 SYGVKD. The CDR3 has 16 amino acids. V shed 0 bases and J shed 8 bases, with 14 bases lying between them.

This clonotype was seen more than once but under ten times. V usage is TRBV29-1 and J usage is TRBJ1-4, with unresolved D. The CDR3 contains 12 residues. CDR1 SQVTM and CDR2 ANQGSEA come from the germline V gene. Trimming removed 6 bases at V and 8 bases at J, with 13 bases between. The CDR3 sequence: CSVGDIGEKLFF. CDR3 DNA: TGCAGCGTCGGGGATATTGGAGAAAAACTGTTTTTT.

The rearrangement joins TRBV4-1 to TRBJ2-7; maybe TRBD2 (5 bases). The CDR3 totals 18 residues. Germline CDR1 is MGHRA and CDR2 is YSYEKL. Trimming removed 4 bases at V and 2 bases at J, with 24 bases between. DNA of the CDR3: TGCGCCAGCAGCCCGAGGGTCCAGCTAGCTGAGTATCCCTACGAGCAGTACTTC. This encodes CASSPRVQLAEYPYEQYF.

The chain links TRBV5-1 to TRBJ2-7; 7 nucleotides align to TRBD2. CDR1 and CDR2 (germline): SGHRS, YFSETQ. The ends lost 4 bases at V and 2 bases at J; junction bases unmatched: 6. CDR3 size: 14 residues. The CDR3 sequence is CASSPRDYTYEQYF. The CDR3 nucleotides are TGCGCCAGCAGCCCCCGGGACTATACCTACGAGCAGTACTTC.

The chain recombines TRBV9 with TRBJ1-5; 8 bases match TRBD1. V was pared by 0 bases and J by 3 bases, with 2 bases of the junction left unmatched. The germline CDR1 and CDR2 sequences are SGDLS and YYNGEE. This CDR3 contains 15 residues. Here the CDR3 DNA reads TGTGCCAGCAGCGTAGGGACAGGGTCCAATCAGCCCCAGCATTTT. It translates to CASSVGTGSNQPQHF.

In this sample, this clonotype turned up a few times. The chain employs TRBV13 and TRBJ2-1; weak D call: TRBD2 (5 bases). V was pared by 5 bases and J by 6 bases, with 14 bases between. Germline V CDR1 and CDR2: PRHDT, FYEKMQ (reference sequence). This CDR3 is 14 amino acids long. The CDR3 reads CASSEEDHSNEQFF. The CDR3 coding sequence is TGTGCCAGCAGCGAGGAGGACCATAGCAATGAGCAGTTCTTC.

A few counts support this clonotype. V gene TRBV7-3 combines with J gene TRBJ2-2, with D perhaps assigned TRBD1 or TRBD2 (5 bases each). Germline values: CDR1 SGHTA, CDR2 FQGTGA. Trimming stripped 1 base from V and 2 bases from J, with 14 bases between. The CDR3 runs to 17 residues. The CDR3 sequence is CASSLRGVPSNTGELFF. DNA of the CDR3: TGTGCCAGCAGCTTAAGAGGGGTCCCATCCAACACCGGGGAGCTGTTTTTT. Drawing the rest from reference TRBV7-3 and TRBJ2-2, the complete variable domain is GAGVSQTPSNKVTEKGKYVELRCDPISGHTALYWYRQSLGQGPEFLIYFQGTGAADDSGLPNDRFFAVRPEGSVSTLKIQRTERGDSAVYLCASSLRGVPSNTGELFFGEGSRLTVL.

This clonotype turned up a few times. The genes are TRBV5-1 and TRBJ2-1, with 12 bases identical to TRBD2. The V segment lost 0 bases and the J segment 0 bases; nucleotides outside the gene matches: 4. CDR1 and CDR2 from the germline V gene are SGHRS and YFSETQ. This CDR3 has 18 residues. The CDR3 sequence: CASSLVGLAGSSYNEQFF. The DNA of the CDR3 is TGCGCCAGCAGCTTGGTGGGACTAGCGGGTTCCTCCTACAATGAGCAGTTCTTC.

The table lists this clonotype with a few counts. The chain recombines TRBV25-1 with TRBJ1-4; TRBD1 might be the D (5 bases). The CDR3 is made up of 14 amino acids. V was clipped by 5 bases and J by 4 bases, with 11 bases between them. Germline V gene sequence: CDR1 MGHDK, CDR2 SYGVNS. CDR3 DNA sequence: TGTGCCAGCAGTTTCGACAGCGGTAATGAAAAACTGTTTTTT. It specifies CASSFDSGNEKLFF.

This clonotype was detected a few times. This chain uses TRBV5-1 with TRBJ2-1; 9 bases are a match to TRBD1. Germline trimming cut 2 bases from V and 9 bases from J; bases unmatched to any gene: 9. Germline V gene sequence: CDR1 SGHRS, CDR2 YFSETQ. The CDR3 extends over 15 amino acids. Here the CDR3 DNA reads TGCGCCAGCAGCTTAGCGGGACAGGGTGCGCCTGAGCAGTTCTTC. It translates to CASSLAGQGAPEQFF.

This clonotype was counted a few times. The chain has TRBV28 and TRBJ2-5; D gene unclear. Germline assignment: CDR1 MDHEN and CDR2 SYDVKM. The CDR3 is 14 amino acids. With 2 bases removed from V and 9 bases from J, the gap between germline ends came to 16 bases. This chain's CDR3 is CASSLEGLTRPQYF. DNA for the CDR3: TGTGCCAGCAGTTTAGAAGGCCTCACAAGACCCCAGTACTTC.

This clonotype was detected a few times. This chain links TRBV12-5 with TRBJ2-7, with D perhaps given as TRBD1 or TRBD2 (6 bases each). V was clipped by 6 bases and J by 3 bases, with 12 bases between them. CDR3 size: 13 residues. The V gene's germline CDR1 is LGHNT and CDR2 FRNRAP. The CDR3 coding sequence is TGTGCTAGTGGCAACAGGGAGGACTACGAGCAGTACGTC. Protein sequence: CASGNREDYEQYV.

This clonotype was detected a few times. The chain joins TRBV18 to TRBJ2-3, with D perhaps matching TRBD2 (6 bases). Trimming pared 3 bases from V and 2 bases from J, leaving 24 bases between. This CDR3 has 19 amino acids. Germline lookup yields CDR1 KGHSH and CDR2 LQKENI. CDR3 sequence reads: CASSPRRAETLRNTDTQYF. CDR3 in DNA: TGTGCCAGCTCACCCCGGAGGGCGGAGACCCTAAGAAACACAGATACGCAGTATTTT.

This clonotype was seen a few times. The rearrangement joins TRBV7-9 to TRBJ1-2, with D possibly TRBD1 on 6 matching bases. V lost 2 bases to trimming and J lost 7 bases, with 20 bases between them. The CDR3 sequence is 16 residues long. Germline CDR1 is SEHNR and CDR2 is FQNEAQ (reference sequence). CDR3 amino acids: CASSLSGGQQASGYTF. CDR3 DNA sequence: TGTGCCAGCAGCTTAAGTGGGGGGCAGCAAGCGAGTGGCTACACCTTC.

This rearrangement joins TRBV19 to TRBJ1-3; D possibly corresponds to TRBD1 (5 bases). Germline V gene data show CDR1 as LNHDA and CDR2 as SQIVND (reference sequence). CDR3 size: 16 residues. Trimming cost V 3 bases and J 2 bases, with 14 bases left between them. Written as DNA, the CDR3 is TGTGCCAGTAGTATGTCAGGGATATACCCTGGAAACACCATATATTTT. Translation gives CASSMSGIYPGNTIYF.

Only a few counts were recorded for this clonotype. CDR3 residues: CASSPGGGFGNTIYF. CDR3 in DNA: TGTGCCAGCAGCCCAGGAGGAGGGTTCGGAAACACCATATATTTT. V is TRBV28 and J is TRBJ1-3, with D unresolved. CDR1 and CDR2 (germline): MDHEN, SYDVKM. V lost 6 bases and J 4 bases, leaving 16 bases between the germline ends. The CDR3 length is 15 residues.

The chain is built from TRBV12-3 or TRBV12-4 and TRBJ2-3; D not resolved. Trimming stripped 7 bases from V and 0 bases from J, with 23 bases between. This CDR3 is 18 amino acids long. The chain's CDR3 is CASKQTPLLSSSTDTQYF. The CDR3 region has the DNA TGTGCCAGCAAGCAGACACCCCTGTTGTCTAGTAGCACAGATACGCAGTATTTT.

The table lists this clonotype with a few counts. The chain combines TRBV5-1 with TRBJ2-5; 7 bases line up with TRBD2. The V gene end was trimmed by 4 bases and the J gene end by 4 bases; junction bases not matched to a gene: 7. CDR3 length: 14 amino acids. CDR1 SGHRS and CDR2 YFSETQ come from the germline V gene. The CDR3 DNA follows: TGCGCCAGCAGCCCCGGACTAGTCCGAGAGACCCAGTACTTC. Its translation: CASSPGLVRETQYF.

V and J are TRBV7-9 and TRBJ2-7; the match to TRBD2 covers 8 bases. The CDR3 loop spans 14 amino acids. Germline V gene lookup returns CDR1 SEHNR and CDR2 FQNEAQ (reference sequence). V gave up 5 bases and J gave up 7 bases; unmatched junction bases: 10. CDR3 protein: CASSLREGRGEQYF. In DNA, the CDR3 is TGTGCCAGCAGCCTTCGGGAGGGCCGGGGTGAGCAGTACTTC.

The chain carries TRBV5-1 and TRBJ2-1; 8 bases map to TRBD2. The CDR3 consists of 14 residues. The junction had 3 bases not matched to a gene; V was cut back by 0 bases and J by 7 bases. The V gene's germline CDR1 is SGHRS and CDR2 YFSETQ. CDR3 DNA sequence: TGCGCCAGCAGCTTGGCGGGGGGGATTAATGAGCAGTTCTTC. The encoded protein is CASSLAGGINEQFF.